The subject of this entry is one T cell receptor beta chain. Antigen: not known. These donors, healthy bone marrow donors, were studied. These data originate in a study of cytomegalovirus exposure and HLA in healthy donors. The CDR3 is 17 residues long. Germline V gives CDR1 WNHNN, CDR2 SYGVQD (reference sequence). Trimming took 0 bases from V and 4 from J, leaving 15 bases between them. Study-wide points: Cytomegalovirus association was assigned to about 150 TCR beta chains. For most TCR sequences rarity was the rule, although some public TCRs occurred in many donors.

It was with 60 Vbeta and 13 Jbeta primers that the PCR ran. As originally analysed: In a later analysis, about 12 million of some 80 million unique beta chains occurred in at least two donors. The assay was immunoSEQ multiplex PCR, and TCRdb's table has in-frame clones only and misses some. The V and J calls and clone size are taken from that table; D and trimming were inferred from the DNA. The top ten clones hold more than 7% of a sample with roughly 93,000 clones, more than 75% of them seen once. Input material: PBMCs. The V gene is TRBV10-1, the J gene TRBJ1-4, with a possible D match to TRBD1 (6 bases). This clonotype was sampled from a human donor in good health. Written as DNA, the CDR3 is TGCGCCAGCAGTGAGTCGGGTCTAGGGACAAGTAATGAAAAACTGTTTTTT. Residues: CASSESGLGTSNEKLFF.